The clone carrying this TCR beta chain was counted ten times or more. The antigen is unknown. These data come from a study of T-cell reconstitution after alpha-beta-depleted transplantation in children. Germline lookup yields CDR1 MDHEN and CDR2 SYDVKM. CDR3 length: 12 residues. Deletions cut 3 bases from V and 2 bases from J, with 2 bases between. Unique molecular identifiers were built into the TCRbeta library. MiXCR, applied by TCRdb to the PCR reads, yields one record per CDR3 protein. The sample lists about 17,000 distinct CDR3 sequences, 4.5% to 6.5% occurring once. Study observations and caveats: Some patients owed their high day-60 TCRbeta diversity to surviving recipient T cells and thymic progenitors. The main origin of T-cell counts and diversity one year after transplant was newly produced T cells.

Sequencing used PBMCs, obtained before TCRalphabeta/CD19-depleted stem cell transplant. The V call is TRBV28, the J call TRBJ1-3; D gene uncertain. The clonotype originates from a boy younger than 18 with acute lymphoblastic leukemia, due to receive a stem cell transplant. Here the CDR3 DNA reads TGTGCCAGCAGTTTCCCTGGAAACACCATATATTTT. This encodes CASSFPGNTIYF.